The following is a T cell receptor beta chain sequence with its context. Its recognized antigen is unknown. These data belong to a study of CXCR3-negative and CXCR3-positive naive CD8 T cells (dated by TCRdb to about 2019). A note on the overall study: In total, about 130 million TRB reads were obtained, which works out to roughly 1.5 +/- 0.3 million reads per library. The diversity and physicochemical repertoire analyses included 11 donors pooled from two independent experiments. For the TRBV-TRBJ cluster analysis, the naive subsets came from about 5 donors, while the memory cells came from 3 donors.

Each CD8+ T cell subset was flow-sorted in triplicate, with roughly 310,000 cells per subset placed directly into RLT lysis buffer. To exclude memory contaminants, naive CD8+ T cells were stringently defined as CD45RO-CCR7+CD27+CD95-. Standard density gradient centrifugation was used to isolate peripheral blood mononuclear cells from buffy coats. A FACSAria III was used to flow-sort naive CXCR3-negative and CXCR3-positive CD8+ T cells. An RNeasy Mini Kit was used to extract total RNA from the sorted cells. Sequencing was carried out with a NextSeq 550. The Human TCR Profiling Kit (MiLaboratory) was used to prepare UMI-labeled 5' RACE TRB cDNA libraries. cDNA synthesis used the entire amount of extracted RNA, and PCR amplification then used the entire amount of cDNA produced. Libraries were prepared in parallel with an identical number of PCR cycles. Concerning the study's data processing: With a minimum of two reads required per UMI, MIGEC and MiXCR pulled out about 52,000 +/- 9,100 unique UMI-labeled TRB cDNA molecules from each library. On average, about 40,000 +/- 10,000 functional in-frame TRB CDR3 nucleotide clonotypes lacking stop codons were found per library. After each sample was downsampled to 5000 UMI-labeled TRB molecules, VDJtools was used to calculate diversity metrics such as normalized Shannon-Wiener and Chao1. VDJtools was used to calculate clonotype-size-weighted physicochemical properties of the central five CDR3 residues, namely interaction energy, strength, volume and Kidera factor 4. After the reads were reprocessed by TCRdb, one entry was made per CDR3 protein sequence, with no DNA. The V and J calls follow TCRdb's processing rather than the paper's. This sample's table carries 120,000 to 150,000 distinct CDR3 sequences. The top ten constitute 0.25% to 0.3% of the sample.

The full study reports these points: Comparably high repertoire diversity was found in both naive subsets, whereas much lower repertoire diversity was found in memory CD8+ T cells. Freshly isolated PBMCs were used for most assays because CXCR3 expression went down partially after cryopreservation. Compared with CXCR3-negative naive cells, CXCR3-positive naive cells had TRB CDR3s with higher hydrophobicity (lower Kidera factor 4), lower energy, and higher strength and volume indices. TRBV-TRBJ usage was similar between naive CXCR3-negative and CXCR3-positive cells from the same donor, while memory cells showed distinct patterns. Surface CD5, linked to self-reactivity in mice, was comparable between naive subsets; TCR interaction strength was therefore also inferred from TRB CDR3 physicochemical properties.

The CDR3 has 17 amino acids, counting the end cysteine and phenylalanine. No DNA was logged. Recombination joined TRBV12-3 or TRBV12-4 with TRBJ2-4; the D gene TCRdb calls, TRBD1, cannot be checked with no DNA. This sequence originates from a human donor in good health. Some clones in this sample may be carry-over from other donors' samples. Sequencing was performed on naive CXCR3+ CD8+ T cells from blood. The sample's cell subset or site, from its label and the paper: CD45RO-CCR7+CD27+CD95- naive CD8+ T cells expressing CXCR3 (TNR3+). The CDR3 reads CASSLAGQGAVWNIQYF.